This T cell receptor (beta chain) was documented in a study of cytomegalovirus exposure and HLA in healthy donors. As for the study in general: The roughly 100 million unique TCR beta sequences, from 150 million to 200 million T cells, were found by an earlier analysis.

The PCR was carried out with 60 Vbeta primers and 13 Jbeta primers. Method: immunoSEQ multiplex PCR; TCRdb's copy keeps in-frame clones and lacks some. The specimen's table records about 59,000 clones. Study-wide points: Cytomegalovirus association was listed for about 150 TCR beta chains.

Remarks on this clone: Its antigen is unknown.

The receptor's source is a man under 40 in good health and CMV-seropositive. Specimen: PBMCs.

The CDR3 loop reads CASSEGSYEQYF. The CDR3, as DNA: TGTGCCAGCAGTGAAGGCAGCTACGAGCAGTACTTC. This sequence joins TRBV25-1 and TRBJ2-7; D is ambiguous. V was trimmed by 2 bases and J by 3 bases, leaving 5 bases between them. From germline, CDR1 is MGHDK and CDR2 SYGVNS. The CDR3 is made up of 12 amino acids.